Shown below are 20 T cell receptor beta chains from a single sample sequenced in a study of cytomegalovirus exposure and HLA in healthy donors. The method was immunoSEQ multiplex PCR; TCRdb's version includes in-frame clones alone and lacks a portion of them. This sample yields over 150,000 clones, of which less than 90% are seen a single time; 20% to 25% belongs to the top ten. The sample was PBMCs. All receptors come from a young man in good health and CMV-seropositive.

The chain recombines TRBV27 with TRBJ2-7; 11 nucleotides line up with TRBD1. J lost 5 bases, V lost 8 bases, and 8 bases had no gene match. The germline CDR1 and CDR2 sequences are MNHEY and SMNVEV (reference sequence). CDR3 length equals 14 residues. CDR3 region: CASSLRGQGDEQYF. The CDR3 DNA follows: TGTGCCAGCTCTCTCCGGGGACAGGGGGACGAGCAGTACTTC.

This chain joins TRBV6-1 and TRBJ1-1, with no clear D. Trimming pared 5 bases from V and 3 bases from J, leaving 4 bases between. The CDR3 runs to 11 residues. CDR1 is MNHNS and CDR2 is SASEGT in the germline V gene. CDR3 DNA: TGTGCCAGCAGTCCGGACACTGAAGCTTTCTTT. This translates into CASSPDTEAFF.

This rearrangement joins TRBV6-6 to TRBJ1-5; D call uncertain. The germline V gene encodes CDR1 MNHNY and CDR2 SVGAGI (reference sequence). V lost 7 bases to trimming and J lost 5 bases, with 9 bases between them. The CDR3 length is 12 residues. CDR3 DNA sequence: TGTGCCAGCACCTCAACGGATCAGCCCCAGCATTTT. It translates to CASTSTDQPQHF.

The gene calls are TRBV15 and TRBJ2-1; D might be TRBD2 (5 bases). The CDR3 has 16 amino acids. V lost 2 bases and J lost 6, with 17 bases in between. The germline V gene encodes CDR1 LNHNV and CDR2 YYDKDF (reference sequence). The CDR3 spells CATSRLSAALANEQFF. CDR3 bases: TGTGCCACCAGCAGATTGAGCGCGGCCCTAGCCAATGAGCAGTTCTTC.

The J gene is TRBJ2-7, the V gene TRBV11-3, with D unresolved. The CDR3 spans 12 residues. Trimming left V 6 bases short and J 3 bases short, with 9 bases between. Germline CDR1 reads SGHNT; CDR2 reads YENEEA. CDR3 residues: CASRSGDYEQYF. CDR3 bases: TGTGCCAGCAGGTCCGGTGACTACGAGCAGTACTTC.

This chain uses TRBV6-1 with TRBJ2-1, with 7 bases aligning to TRBD2. The CDR3 runs 15 residues. Germline CDR1 MNHNS, CDR2 SASEGT. J lost 9 bases, V lost 1 base, and 9 bases had no gene match. The CDR3 DNA is TGTGCCAGCAGTGAAGAGGGACTACCGACCGGTGAGCAGTTCTTC. Translation gives CASSEEGLPTGEQFF.

The V gene is TRBV4-1, the J gene TRBJ2-5; the match to TRBD2 covers 16 bases. The germline CDR1 and CDR2 sequences are MGHRA and YSYEKL. The ends lost 5 bases at V and 5 bases at J; junction bases unmatched: 8. The CDR3 spans 17 residues. The CDR3 nucleotides read TGCGCCAGCAGCTACTCGGGACTAGCGGGAGGGTCGGAGACCCAGTACTTC. It encodes CASSYSGLAGGSETQYF.

The chain combines TRBV10-1 with TRBJ1-2; no clear D. CDR1 is WNHNN, CDR2 SYGVQD, per germline (reference sequence). V was trimmed by 3 bases and J by 4 bases, leaving 18 bases between them. The CDR3 spans 16 residues. DNA for the CDR3: TGCGCCAGCAGTGACCTTGACACCCTACTGGGCTATGGCTACACCTTC. Its translation is CASSDLDTLLGYGYTF.

The V and J genes are TRBV6-6 and TRBJ2-1; perhaps TRBD2 as D (5 bases). This CDR3 spans 12 amino acids. V lost 5 bases and J lost 5, with 7 bases in between. The germline gives CDR1 MNHNY, CDR2 SVGAGI (reference sequence). The CDR3 sequence: CASSPGNNEQFF. The CDR3 DNA reads TGTGCCAGCAGTCCGGGGAACAATGAGCAGTTCTTC.

V gene TRBV30 combines with J gene TRBJ1-2; a possible D gene is TRBD1 (6 bases). The germline V gene encodes CDR1 GTSNPN and CDR2 SVGIG (reference sequence). This CDR3 spans 13 amino acids. V shed 3 bases and J shed 2 bases, with 10 bases lying between them. The CDR3 reads CAWSRTGNYGYTF. In DNA, the CDR3 is TGTGCCTGGAGCCGCACAGGGAACTATGGCTACACCTTC.

This chain joins TRBV7-2 and TRBJ1-4, with D hard to call. Trimming took off 5 bases at V and 8 bases at J, with 12 bases between the two ends. This CDR3 spans 13 amino acids. Germline V gives CDR1 SGHTA, CDR2 FQGNSA. CDR3 nucleotides: TGTGCCAGCAGCCCCTATCTGATGGAAAAACTGTTTTTT. Its protein product is CASSPYLMEKLFF.

This sequence joins TRBV25-1 and TRBJ2-7, with no clear D. Germline-derived CDR1 and CDR2 are MGHDK and SYGVNS. This CDR3 is 13 amino acids long. The V and J ends lost 3 bases and 2 bases respectively, with 8 bases between them. CDR3 amino acids: CASSEAATYEQYF. The DNA of the CDR3 is TGTGCCAGCAGTGAGGCGGCCACCTACGAGCAGTACTTC.

This clone has only one observation. The J gene is TRBJ2-7, the V gene TRBV4-1; 7 bases align to TRBD1. This CDR3 contains 15 residues. Trimming took 0 bases from V and 3 from J; bases not matched to a gene: 5. From germline, CDR1 is MGHRA and CDR2 YSYEKL. CDR3 region: CASSQDVRQGYEQYF. The DNA of the CDR3 is TGCGCCAGCAGCCAAGACGTCCGACAGGGCTACGAGCAGTACTTC.

As regards this clone: This may be a read error, as it is one base from a much larger clone. The chain joins TRBV19 to TRBJ1-2, with a tentative D call TRBD1 (5 bases). This CDR3 is built from 12 residues. Germline V gene data show CDR1 as LNHDA and CDR2 as SQIVND (reference sequence). V was cut by 5 bases and J by 6 bases, with 10 bases left in between. The CDR3 bases are TGTGCCAGTAGTGCCAGGGAGGATGGCTACACCTTC. This gives the protein CASSAREDGYTF.

This chain links TRBV29-1 with TRBJ2-7; 8 nucleotides agree with TRBD2. CDR3 size: 13 residues. Trimming cost V 6 bases and J 9 bases; bases outside gene matches: 13. The germline V gene encodes CDR1 SQVTM and CDR2 ANQGSEA. CDR3 sequence (DNA): TGCAGCGTAACTACCGGGGGGGGGCACTGGCAGTACTTC. This translates into CSVTTGGGHWQYF.

V usage is TRBV9 and J usage is TRBJ2-3; 14 positions match TRBD2. Trimming removed 3 bases from V and 3 bases from J; junction bases left unmatched: 6. The length of the CDR3 is 17 residues. The germline CDR1 and CDR2 sequences are SGDLS and YYNGEE. CDR3 loop: CASSDGLAGGGTDTQYF. CDR3 DNA: TGTGCCAGCAGCGACGGACTAGCGGGAGGTGGGACAGATACGCAGTATTTT.

The chain couples TRBV6-1 to TRBJ2-3; D remains unclear. Germline V CDR1 and CDR2: MNHNS, SASEGT. This CDR3 contains 13 residues. V was cut by 3 bases and J by 5 bases, with 9 bases left in between. The chain's CDR3 is CASSELRKDTQYF. As DNA, the CDR3 is TGTGCCAGCAGTGAGCTGCGGAAAGATACGCAGTATTTT.

This clone has only a few counts. The gene calls are TRBV6-5 and TRBJ1-6; D remains ambiguous. From germline, CDR1 is MNHEY and CDR2 SVGAGI. The V end was cut by 2 bases, the J end by 9 bases, with 14 bases between. There are 15 residues in the CDR3. Here the CDR3 DNA reads TGTGCCAGCAGTTACGGGCAGGCTATTAGTTCACCCCTCCACTTT. Protein: CASSYGQAISSPLHF.

This sequence joins TRBV5-4 and TRBJ2-1; tentatively, D is TRBD2 (6 bases). V dropped 7 bases and J dropped 5 bases, with 10 bases sitting between them. Germline V gene data show CDR1 as SGHNT and CDR2 as YYREEE (reference sequence). The CDR3 is 12 amino acids. The CDR3 sequence is CASGGTDNEQFF. The DNA of the CDR3 is TGTGCCAGCGGGGGGACCGACAATGAGCAGTTCTTC.

The rearrangement links TRBV6-1 to TRBJ1-1, with D hard to call. The CDR3 has 13 residues. Per germline, CDR1 MNHNS and CDR2 SASEGT. V was pared by 4 bases and J by 5 bases, with 11 bases between. The CDR3 sequence: CASSGQVGTEAFF. The CDR3 bases are TGTGCCAGCAGTGGGCAGGTAGGAACTGAAGCTTTCTTT.